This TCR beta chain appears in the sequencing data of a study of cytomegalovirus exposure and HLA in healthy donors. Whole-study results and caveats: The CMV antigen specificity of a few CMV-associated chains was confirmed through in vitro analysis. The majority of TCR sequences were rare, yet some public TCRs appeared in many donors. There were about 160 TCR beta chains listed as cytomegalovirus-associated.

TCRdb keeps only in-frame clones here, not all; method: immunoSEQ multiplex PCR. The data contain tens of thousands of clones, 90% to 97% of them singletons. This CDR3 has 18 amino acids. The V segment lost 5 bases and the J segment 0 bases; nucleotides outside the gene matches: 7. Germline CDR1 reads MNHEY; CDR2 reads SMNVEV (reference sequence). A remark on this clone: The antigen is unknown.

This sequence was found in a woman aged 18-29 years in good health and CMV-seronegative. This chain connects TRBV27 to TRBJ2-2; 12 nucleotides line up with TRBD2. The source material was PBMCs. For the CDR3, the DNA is TGTGCCAGCAGTCCCCGACTAGCGGGAGCGACGAACACCGGGGAGCTGTTTTTT. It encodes CASSPRLAGATNTGELFF.